One and the same sample provided the 23 T cell receptor beta chains below, sequenced in a study of siplizumab effects on memory and regulatory T cells. Generated by immunoSEQ multiplex PCR, the TCRdb table keeps only in-frame clones and is missing some. There are around 72,000 clones in the sample; about 90% occur only once, and about 27% lies in the top ten. Sequencing input: CD8+ T cells sorted from blood. These TCRs come from a human donor in good health.

The rearrangement uses TRBV7-9 and TRBJ2-3; D is possibly TRBD1 (6 bases). The V gene's germline CDR1 is SEHNR and CDR2 FQNEAQ (reference sequence). The ends were cut back, 5 bases at V and 4 bases at J, with 13 bases in the middle. There are 14 residues in the CDR3. The CDR3 is CASSPDSSADTQYF. CDR3 bases: TGTGCCAGCAGCCCGGACAGCTCCGCAGATACGCAGTATTTT.

The chain combines TRBV27 with TRBJ2-2; D unresolved. V was clipped by 3 bases and J by 1 base, with 6 bases between them. CDR1 is MNHEY, CDR2 SMNVEV, per germline (reference sequence). The CDR3 contains 14 residues. The CDR3 reads CASSFLENTGELFF. For the CDR3, the DNA is TGTGCCAGCAGTTTCCTAGAGAACACCGGGGAGCTGTTTTTT.

This chain links TRBV19 with TRBJ1-5; D is unclear. There are 18 residues in the CDR3. V was trimmed by 5 bases and J by 0 bases, leaving 20 bases between them. The germline CDR1 and CDR2 sequences are LNHDA and SQIVND (reference sequence). CDR3 sequence: CASSLSIESFYSNQPQHF. In DNA form, the CDR3 reads TGTGCCAGTAGTCTGTCCATCGAAAGTTTTTATAGCAATCAGCCCCAGCATTTT.

The V gene is TRBV6-6, the J gene TRBJ2-3, with D hard to call. Germline V gene data show CDR1 as MNHNY and CDR2 as SVGAGI (reference sequence). The CDR3 runs 13 residues. Trimming shortened V by 5 bases and J by 10 bases, and 16 bases separated the two germline ends. In DNA, the CDR3 is TGTGCCAGCAGTCCCTATTCGGCCGAGTCGCAGTATTTT. Encoded protein: CASSPYSAESQYF.

This chain uses TRBV6-5 with TRBJ1-2; 8 positions match TRBD1. The CDR3 covers 14 residues. With V trimmed by 4 bases and J by 4 bases, 5 bases remained unmatched. Looked up from germline, CDR1 is MNHEY and CDR2 is SVGAGI. This chain's CDR3 is CASSFQGAGYGYTF. The CDR3 DNA is TGTGCCAGCAGTTTTCAGGGGGCTGGCTATGGCTACACCTTC.

The rearrangement joins TRBV19 to TRBJ1-2; perhaps TRBD1 as D (6 bases). The CDR3 extends over 13 amino acids. The germline CDR1 and CDR2 sequences are LNHDA and SQIVND (reference sequence). Between the trimmed V and J ends, which lost 7 bases and 8 bases, there was a span of 17 bases. This chain's CDR3 is CASTQRQVDGYTF. The CDR3 bases are TGTGCCAGTACTCAGAGACAGGTTGACGGCTACACCTTC.

The chain joins TRBV6-5 to TRBJ2-7; TRBD2 agrees at 7 bases. CDR1 and CDR2 (germline): MNHEY, SVGAGI. CDR3 length: 13 residues. V was pared by 5 bases and J by 4 bases, with 5 bases of the junction left unmatched. The CDR3 bases are TGTGCCAGCAGTAACACGGGGGGTTACGAGCAGTACTTC. Translating gives CASSNTGGYEQYF.

Concerning this clone itself: Since a much larger clone is just one base distant, this may be a read error. The chain joins TRBV7-8 to TRBJ2-5; D gene uncertain. Gene TRBJ2-7 matches the end of the DNA better, so the J call may be wrong. The CDR3 sequence is 13 residues long. CDR1 is SGHVS and CDR2 is FQNEAQ in the germline V gene. The CDR3: CASSLGVSYEQYF. In DNA form, the CDR3 reads TGTGCCAGCAGCTTAGGAGTTTCCTACGAGCAGTACTTC.

The rearrangement links TRBV9 to TRBJ2-3; 12 positions match TRBD2. The CDR3 totals 15 residues. V lost 3 bases to trimming and J lost 6 bases; unmatched junction nucleotides: 5. Germline CDR1 SGDLS, CDR2 YYNGEE. The chain's CDR3 is CASSGLAGEADTQYF. In nucleotides, the CDR3 is TGTGCCAGCAGCGGACTAGCGGGAGAGGCGGATACGCAGTATTTT.

The sample holds one count of this clone. V usage is TRBV2 and J usage is TRBJ2-7; TRBD2 is a possible D gene (6 bases). The CDR3 has 17 amino acids. V was cut by 0 bases and J by 2 bases, with 17 bases left in between. Germline V gene lookup returns CDR1 SNHLY and CDR2 FYNNEI. The CDR3 spells CASSEAVGGVSPYEQYF. DNA of the CDR3: TGTGCCAGCAGTGAAGCGGTCGGCGGGGTTTCCCCCTACGAGCAGTACTTC.

V gene TRBV4-1 combines with J gene TRBJ2-1; D is possibly TRBD2 (7 bases). CDR3 length: 15 amino acids. Germline-derived CDR1 and CDR2 are MGHRA and YSYEKL. Trimming shortened V by 10 bases and J by 6 bases, and 22 bases separated the two germline ends. The CDR3 region is CATGGPTFSSNEQFF. The DNA of the CDR3 is TGCGCCACGGGGGGCCCGACCTTCTCGAGCAATGAGCAGTTCTTC.

The rearrangement uses TRBV9 and TRBJ2-2; 10 bases align to TRBD2. Germline CDR1 SGDLS, CDR2 YYNGEE. The CDR3 runs to 15 residues. The V segment lost 2 bases and the J segment 7 bases; nucleotides outside the gene matches: 5. This CDR3 is CASSVSSGGGGELFF. In DNA, the CDR3 is TGTGCCAGCAGCGTCTCTAGCGGGGGCGGCGGGGAGCTGTTTTTT.

The chain combines TRBV6-4 with TRBJ2-3; D might be TRBD1 (5 bases). V lost 6 bases and J lost 2, with 15 bases in between. The CDR3 covers 15 residues. Germline loops: CDR1 MRHNA, CDR2 SNTAGT. The CDR3 coding sequence is TGTGCCAGCAGGTCAGGGAATAACCCCACAGATACGCAGTATTTT. Translation: CASRSGNNPTDTQYF.

The chain combines TRBV4-1 with TRBJ2-7, with 11 bases that match TRBD2. Germline V gene data show CDR1 as MGHRA and CDR2 as YSYEKL. CDR3 length: 20 amino acids. V shed 0 bases, J shed 4 bases, and the junction held 17 bases outside the gene matches. CDR3 residues: CASSQDVDLAGGPRSYEQYF. DNA for the CDR3: TGCGCCAGCAGCCAAGATGTGGATCTAGCGGGAGGACCACGGTCGTACGAGCAGTACTTC.

The J gene is TRBJ2-7, the V gene TRBV21-1; TRBD1, the table's D call, lacks a check against the DNA. TRBV21-1 is a recognized pseudogene. The CDR3 has 18 amino acids. The CDR3 loop reads CASSKDINAPGQGYEQYF. In DNA form, the CDR3 reads TGTGCCAGCAGCAAAGATATAAACGCTCCGGGACAGGGTTACGAGCAGTACTTC.

The V and J genes are TRBV15 and TRBJ1-5; 7 bases are shared with TRBD1. V lost 1 base, J lost 8 bases, and 14 bases stayed unmatched. CDR3 length: 17 residues. Germline CDR1 reads LNHNV; CDR2 reads YYDKDF (reference sequence). The CDR3: CATSRGRQGNPTEPQHF. The CDR3 region has the DNA TGTGCCACCAGCAGAGGACGACAGGGAAATCCAACAGAGCCCCAGCATTTT.

This sequence joins TRBV19 and TRBJ2-1, with TRBD2 identical over 8 bases. This CDR3 region has 14 residues. Trimming removed 4 bases from V and 7 bases from J; junction bases left unmatched: 6. Germline values: CDR1 LNHDA, CDR2 SQIVND (reference sequence). CDR3 nucleotide sequence: TGTGCCAGTAGTAGGAGCGGGAGATGGAATGAGCAGTTCTTC. Its translation is CASSRSGRWNEQFF. The full variable domain, completed using reference TRBV19 and TRBJ2-1, is DGGITQSPKYLFRKEGQNVTLSCEQNLNHDAMYWYRQDPGQGLRLIYYSQIVNDFQKGDIAEGYSVSREKKESFPLTVTSAQKNPTAFYLCASSRSGRWNEQFFGPGTRLTVL.

This clone came up once. The rearrangement joins TRBV6-5 to TRBJ1-1; D perhaps matches TRBD1 (5 bases). CDR3 size: 15 residues. The germline V gene has CDR1 MNHEY and CDR2 SVGAGI. V was shortened by 3 bases and J by 5 bases, with 16 bases between the two germline ends. CDR3 nucleotide sequence: TGTGCCAGCAGTTATCTCCCTGGGGGGGGGACTGAAGCTTTCTTT. Translating it yields CASSYLPGGGTEAFF.

The genes are TRBV11-2 and TRBJ2-2; D possibly corresponds to TRBD2 (5 bases). V lost 5 bases and J lost 9, with 19 bases in between. The CDR3 extends over 15 amino acids. Germline V gene data show CDR1 as SGHAT and CDR2 as FQNNGV. The DNA for the CDR3 is TGTGCCAGCAGCCCGCGGGTTGGCCTGCCCCGGGAGCTGTTTTTT. Protein product: CASSPRVGLPRELFF.

The rearrangement links TRBV19 to TRBJ2-5, with a weak D call TRBD2 (6 bases). The CDR3 is 13 amino acids. V shed 7 bases and J shed 2 bases, with 11 bases lying between them. In germline, CDR1 is LNHDA, CDR2 SQIVND (reference sequence). Here the CDR3 reads CASKNGGQETQYF. CDR3 nucleotide sequence: TGTGCCAGTAAAAACGGGGGACAAGAGACCCAGTACTTC.

The chain employs TRBV7-9 and TRBJ1-2, with D tentatively TRBD1 (6 bases). The CDR3 is made up of 14 amino acids. V was trimmed by 5 bases and J by 2 bases, leaving 12 bases between them. The germline V gene encodes CDR1 SEHNR and CDR2 FQNEAQ (reference sequence). The CDR3 DNA reads TGTGCCAGCAGCAAAACGGGACACAACTATGGCTACACCTTC. Translating gives CASSKTGHNYGYTF.

The chain links TRBV5-6 to TRBJ1-1; perhaps TRBD1 as D (6 bases). V was pared by 0 bases and J by 4 bases, with 10 bases between. Germline V gene data show CDR1 as SGHDT and CDR2 as YYEEEE. The CDR3 runs to 14 residues. CDR3 region: CASSLGTGSTEAFF. CDR3 bases: TGTGCCAGCAGCTTGGGTACAGGGAGCACTGAAGCTTTCTTT.

This clone appeared many times. The rearrangement joins TRBV15 to TRBJ1-1; possibly TRBD1 for D (5 bases). In germline, CDR1 is LNHNV, CDR2 YYDKDF (reference sequence). This CDR3 is built from 17 residues. V was trimmed by 1 base and J by 4 bases, leaving 19 bases between them. The CDR3 is CATSRVEAYDGGTEAFF. The CDR3 bases are TGTGCCACCAGCAGAGTGGAGGCCTACGACGGGGGCACTGAAGCTTTCTTT.